The clone carrying this TCR beta chain was observed a handful of times. This specimen belongs to a study of spatial heterogeneity in lung cancer. Study-wide context: A total of approximately 70 untreated early-stage non-small cell lung cancer patients served as donors. PBMC collected at follow-up were sequenced when available, a median of roughly two years after resection. There were consistently more beta-chain sequences detected than alpha-chain sequences.

Time point denoted: blood at routine non-recurrence follow-up after resection. No cell sorting; template was whole RNA from tumor, lung tissue or PBMC. TCR cDNA molecules each carried a unique molecular identifier. One entry per CDR3 protein, called by TCRdb with MiXCR from the 5' RACE reads. Among 95,000 to 130,000 distinct CDR3 sequences, over 9% were seen once, and the ten largest hold 15% to 20%. The input for sequencing was PBMCs, taken at follow-up. This receptor was taken from a male donor with early-stage non-small cell lung cancer.

As DNA, the CDR3 is TGTGCCTGGAGTCTGCTGGGGGAGTATCGGGAGACCCAGTACTTC. It yields the protein CAWSLLGEYRETQYF. The chain recombines TRBV30 with TRBJ2-5, with D perhaps assigned TRBD1 or TRBD2 (5 bases each). This CDR3 spans 15 amino acids. V was trimmed by 2 bases and J by 5 bases, leaving 18 bases between them. Germline-derived CDR1 and CDR2 are GTSNPN and SVGIG (reference sequence).